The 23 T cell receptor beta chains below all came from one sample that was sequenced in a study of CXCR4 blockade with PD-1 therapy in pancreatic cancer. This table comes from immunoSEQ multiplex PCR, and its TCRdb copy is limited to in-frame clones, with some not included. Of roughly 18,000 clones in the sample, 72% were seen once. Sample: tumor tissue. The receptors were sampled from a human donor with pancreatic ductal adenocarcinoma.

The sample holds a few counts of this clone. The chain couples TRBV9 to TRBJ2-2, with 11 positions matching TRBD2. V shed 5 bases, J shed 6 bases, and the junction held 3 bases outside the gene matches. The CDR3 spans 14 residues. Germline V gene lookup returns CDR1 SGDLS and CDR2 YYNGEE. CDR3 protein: CASSSGRAPGELFF. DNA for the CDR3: TGTGCCAGCAGTAGCGGGAGGGCCCCCGGGGAGCTGTTTTTT.

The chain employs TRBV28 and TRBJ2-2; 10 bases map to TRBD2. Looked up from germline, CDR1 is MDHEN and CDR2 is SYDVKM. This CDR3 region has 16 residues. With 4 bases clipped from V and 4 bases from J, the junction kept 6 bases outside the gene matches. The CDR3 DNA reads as TGTGCCAGCAGTTCCCCAGCGGGAGGGGTCACCGGGGAGCTGTTTTTT. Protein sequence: CASSSPAGGVTGELFF. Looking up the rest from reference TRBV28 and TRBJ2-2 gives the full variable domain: DVKVTQSSRYLVKRTGEKVFLECVQDMDHENMFWYRQDPGLGLRLIYFSYDVKMKEKGDIPEGYSVSREKKERFSLILESASTNQTSMYLCASSSPAGGVTGELFFGEGSRLTVL.

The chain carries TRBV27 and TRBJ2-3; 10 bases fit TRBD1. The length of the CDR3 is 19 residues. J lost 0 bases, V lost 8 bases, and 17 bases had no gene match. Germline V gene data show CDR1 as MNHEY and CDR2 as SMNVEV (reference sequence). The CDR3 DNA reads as TGTGCCAGCGGCGGGACAGGGGATATGGTCTCTATCAGCACAGATACGCAGTATTTT. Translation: CASGGTGDMVSISTDTQYF.

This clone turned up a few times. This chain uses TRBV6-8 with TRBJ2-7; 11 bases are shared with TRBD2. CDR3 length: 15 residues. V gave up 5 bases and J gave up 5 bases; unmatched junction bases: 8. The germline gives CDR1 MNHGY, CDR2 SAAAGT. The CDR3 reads CASSTRTSGLNEQYF. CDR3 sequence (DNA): TGTGCCAGCAGTACGAGGACTAGCGGGTTGAACGAGCAGTACTTC.

CDR3 DNA sequence: TGTGCCAGTAGTATTGAGGCAGGCGGGACCTACGAGCAGTACTTC. As protein: CASSIEAGGTYEQYF. The chain is built from TRBV19 and TRBJ2-7; tentatively, D is TRBD2 (6 bases). V gave up 3 bases and J gave up 2 bases, with 14 bases separating them. Germline values: CDR1 LNHDA, CDR2 SQIVND (reference sequence). The CDR3 extends over 15 amino acids.

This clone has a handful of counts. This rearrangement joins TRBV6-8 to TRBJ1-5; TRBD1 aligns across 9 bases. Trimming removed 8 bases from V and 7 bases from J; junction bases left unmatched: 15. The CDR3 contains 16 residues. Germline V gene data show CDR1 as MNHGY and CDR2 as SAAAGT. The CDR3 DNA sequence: TGTGCCAGCCGATTGACTCCGGGACAGGGAAGCCAGCCCCAGCATTTT. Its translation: CASRLTPGQGSQPQHF.

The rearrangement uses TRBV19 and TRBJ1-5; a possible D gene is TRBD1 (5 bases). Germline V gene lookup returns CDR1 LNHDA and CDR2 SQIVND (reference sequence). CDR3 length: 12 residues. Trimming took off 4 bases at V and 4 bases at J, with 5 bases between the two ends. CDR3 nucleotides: TGTGCCAGTAGTAAGGGGAATCAGCCCCAGCATTTT. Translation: CASSKGNQPQHF. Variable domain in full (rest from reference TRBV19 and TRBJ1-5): DGGITQSPKYLFRKEGQNVTLSCEQNLNHDAMYWYRQDPGQGLRLIYYSQIVNDFQKGDIAEGYSVSREKKESFPLTVTSAQKNPTAFYLCASSKGNQPQHFGDGTRLSIL.

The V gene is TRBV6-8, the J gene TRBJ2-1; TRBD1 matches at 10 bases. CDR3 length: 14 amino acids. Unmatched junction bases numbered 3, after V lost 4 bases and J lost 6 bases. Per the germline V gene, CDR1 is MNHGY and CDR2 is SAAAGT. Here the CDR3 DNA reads TGTGCCAGCAGTTCCCGGGACAGGGGCAATGAGCAGTTCTTC. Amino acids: CASSSRDRGNEQFF.

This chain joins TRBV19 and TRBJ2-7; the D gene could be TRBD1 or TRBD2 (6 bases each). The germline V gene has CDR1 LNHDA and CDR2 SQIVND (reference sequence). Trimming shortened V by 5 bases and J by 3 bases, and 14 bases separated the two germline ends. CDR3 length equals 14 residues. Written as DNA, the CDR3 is TGTGCCAGTAGTCCCGCGGGACACCTCTACGAGCAGTACTTC. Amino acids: CASSPAGHLYEQYF. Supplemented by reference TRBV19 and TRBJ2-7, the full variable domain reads DGGITQSPKYLFRKEGQNVTLSCEQNLNHDAMYWYRQDPGQGLRLIYYSQIVNDFQKGDIAEGYSVSREKKESFPLTVTSAQKNPTAFYLCASSPAGHLYEQYFGPGTRLTVT.

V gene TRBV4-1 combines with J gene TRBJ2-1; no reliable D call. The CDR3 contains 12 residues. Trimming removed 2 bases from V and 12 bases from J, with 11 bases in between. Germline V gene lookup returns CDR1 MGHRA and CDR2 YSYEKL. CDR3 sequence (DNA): TGCGCCAGCAGCCAATTGCCAGGTATGCAGTTCTTC. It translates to CASSQLPGMQFF.

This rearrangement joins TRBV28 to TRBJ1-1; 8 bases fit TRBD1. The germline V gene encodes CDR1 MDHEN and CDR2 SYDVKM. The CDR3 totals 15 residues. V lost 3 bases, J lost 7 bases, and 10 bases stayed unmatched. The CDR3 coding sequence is TGTGCCAGCAGTTTCGTGGACAGGGTTTTCGGTGAAGCTTTCTTT. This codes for CASSFVDRVFGEAFF.

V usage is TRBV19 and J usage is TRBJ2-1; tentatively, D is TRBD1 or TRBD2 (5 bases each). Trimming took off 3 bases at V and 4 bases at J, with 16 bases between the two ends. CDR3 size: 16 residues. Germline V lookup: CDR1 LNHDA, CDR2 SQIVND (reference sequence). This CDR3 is CASSIFGTEVYNEQFF. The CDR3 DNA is TGTGCCAGTAGTATCTTCGGGACCGAAGTTTACAATGAGCAGTTCTTC.

The CDR3 region has the DNA TGCAGCGTCCTCGGACAGGGGGTGACAGATACGCAGTATTTT. It yields the protein CSVLGQGVTDTQYF. The rearrangement joins TRBV29-1 to TRBJ2-3; 10 bases map to TRBD1. From germline, CDR1 is SQVTM and CDR2 ANQGSEA. The CDR3 extends over 14 amino acids. With 6 bases clipped from V and 3 bases from J, the junction kept 6 bases outside the gene matches.

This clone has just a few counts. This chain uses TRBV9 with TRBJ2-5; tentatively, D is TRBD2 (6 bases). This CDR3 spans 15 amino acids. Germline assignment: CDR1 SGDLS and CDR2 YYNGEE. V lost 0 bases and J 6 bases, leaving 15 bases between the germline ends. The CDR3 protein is CASSVVGDGGQTQYF. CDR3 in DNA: TGTGCCAGCAGCGTAGTAGGGGACGGGGGACAGACCCAGTACTTC.

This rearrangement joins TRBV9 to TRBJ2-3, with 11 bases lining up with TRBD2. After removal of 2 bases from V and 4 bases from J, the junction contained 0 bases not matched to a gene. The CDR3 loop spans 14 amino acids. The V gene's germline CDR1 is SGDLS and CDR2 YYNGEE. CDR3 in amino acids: CASSVSGRADTQYF. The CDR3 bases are TGTGCCAGCAGCGTTAGCGGGAGGGCAGATACGCAGTATTTT.

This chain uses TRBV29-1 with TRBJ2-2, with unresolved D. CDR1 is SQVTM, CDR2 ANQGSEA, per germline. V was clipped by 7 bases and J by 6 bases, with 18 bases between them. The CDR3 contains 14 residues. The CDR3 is CSADLRSDPGELFF. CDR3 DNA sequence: TGCAGCGCCGACCTTCGGTCGGACCCCGGGGAGCTGTTTTTT.

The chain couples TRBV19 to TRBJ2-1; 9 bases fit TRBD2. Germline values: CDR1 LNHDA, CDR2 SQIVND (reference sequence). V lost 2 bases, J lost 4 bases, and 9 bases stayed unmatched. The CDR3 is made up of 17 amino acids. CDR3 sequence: CASSIIPWTSVYNEQFF. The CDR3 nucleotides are TGTGCCAGTAGTATAATACCCTGGACTAGCGTTTACAATGAGCAGTTCTTC.

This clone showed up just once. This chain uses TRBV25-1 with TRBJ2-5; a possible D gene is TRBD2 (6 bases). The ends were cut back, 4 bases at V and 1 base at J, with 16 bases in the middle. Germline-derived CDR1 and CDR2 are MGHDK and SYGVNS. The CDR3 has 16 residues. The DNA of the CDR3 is TGTGCCAGCAGTGGCCCGCGGGCGGGACCCCAAGAGACCCAGTACTTC. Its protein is CASSGPRAGPQETQYF.

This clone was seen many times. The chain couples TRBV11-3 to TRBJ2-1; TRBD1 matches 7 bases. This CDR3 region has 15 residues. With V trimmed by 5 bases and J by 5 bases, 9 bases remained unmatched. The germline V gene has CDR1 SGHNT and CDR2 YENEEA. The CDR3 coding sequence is TGTGCCAGCAGCAAGCGACAGGGATGGAACAATGAGCAGTTCTTC. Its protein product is CASSKRQGWNNEQFF.

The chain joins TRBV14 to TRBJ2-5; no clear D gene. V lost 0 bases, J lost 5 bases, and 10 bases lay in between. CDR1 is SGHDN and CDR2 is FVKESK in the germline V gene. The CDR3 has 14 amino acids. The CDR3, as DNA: TGTGCCAGCAGCCAAGACCGTGTCCCGGAGACCCAGTACTTC. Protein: CASSQDRVPETQYF.

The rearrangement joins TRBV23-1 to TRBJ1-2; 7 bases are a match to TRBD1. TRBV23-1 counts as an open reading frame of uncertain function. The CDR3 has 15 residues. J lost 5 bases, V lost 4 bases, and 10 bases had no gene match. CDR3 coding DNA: TGCGCCAGCAGTCGACCGGGACAGACTTTTTATGGCTACACCTTC. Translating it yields CASSRPGQTFYGYTF.

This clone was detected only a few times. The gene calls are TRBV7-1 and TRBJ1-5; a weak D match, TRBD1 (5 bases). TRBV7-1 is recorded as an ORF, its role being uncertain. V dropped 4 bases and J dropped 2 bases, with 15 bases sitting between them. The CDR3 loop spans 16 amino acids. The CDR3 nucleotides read TGTGCCAGCAGCTTAGCGGCAGGGTCGCGCAATCAGCCCCAGCATTTT. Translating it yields CASSLAAGSRNQPQHF.

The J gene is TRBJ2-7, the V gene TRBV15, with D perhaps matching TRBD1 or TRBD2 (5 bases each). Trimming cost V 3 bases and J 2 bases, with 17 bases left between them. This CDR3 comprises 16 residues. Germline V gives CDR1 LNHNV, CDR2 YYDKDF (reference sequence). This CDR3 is CATSRGPSVGTYEQYF. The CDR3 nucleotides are TGTGCCACCAGCAGGGGACCCTCGGTGGGGACCTACGAGCAGTACTTC.